The rows below give T cell receptor beta chains drawn from one sample of a study of cytomegalovirus exposure and HLA in healthy donors. Assay used: immunoSEQ multiplex PCR; TCRdb lists only in-frame clones, some missing. The sample shows some 110,000 clones, 88% of them seen only once. The sequencing sample was made of PBMCs. These receptors originate from a man aged 18 to 29 in good health and CMV-seropositive. CDR3s include the opening cysteine and the closing phenylalanine or tryptophan. A D gene is named only where the DNA matches it firmly. Clone size is stated in some rows and not others, as once, few, many or a class when expanded.

>TRBJ1-2|TRBV6-5|.|.
TGTGCCAGCAGAGAGGGGAGGGTGGACTATGGCTACACCTTC
CASREGRVDYGYTF
>TRBJ2-5|TRBV2|TRBD1|.
TGTGCCAGCAGTGAAGTGGGACAGGGTCGAGAGACCCAGTACTTC
CASSEVGQGRETQYF
>TRBJ2-1|TRBV27|.|.
TGTGCCAGCAGTTCGCCTCCTCGGGGTTTAAGCTCCTACAATGAGCAGTTCTTC
CASSSPPRGLSSYNEQFF
>TRBJ1-2|TRBV7-8|.|.
TGTGCCAGCAGCTTGAGGGAGGACTATGGCTACACCTTC
CASSLREDYGYTF
>TRBJ1-2|TRBV5-4|.|.
TGTGCCAGCAGCTTGGGACAGTTACTTAACTATGGCTACACCTTC
CASSLGQLLNYGYTF
>TRBJ2-7|TRBV12-5|TRBD2|.
TGTGCTAGTGGGACTAGCGCTTACTCCTACGAGCAGTACTTC
CASGTSAYSYEQYF
>TRBJ1-3|TRBV4-1|TRBD1|.
TGCGCCAGCAGCCAAGTAGAGAGGACAGGGACTGGAAACACCATATATTTT
CASSQVERTGTGNTIYF
>TRBJ1-2|TRBV23-1|.|.
TGCGCCAGCAGTCTAGCCCAGGGGCGTTCGAATGGCTACACCTTC
CASSLAQGRSNGYTF
>TRBJ2-7|TRBV7-6|TRBD1|few
TGTGCCAGCAGCTTGACAGGGACCGAGCAGTACTTC
CASSLTGTEQYF
>TRBJ1-1|TRBV30|TRBD1|.
TGTGCCTGGAGTGTTACAGGGGGCACTGAAGCTTTTTTT
CAWSVTGGTEAFF
>TRBJ2-7|TRBV7-6|TRBD1|.
TGTGCCAGCAGCTTAGGACAGGGGACCTTGGGCGAGCAGTACTTC
CASSLGQGTLGEQYF
>TRBJ1-3|TRBV6-1|.|.
TGTGCCGGGGGGTTTGGAAACACCATATATTTT
CAGGFGNTIYF
>TRBJ2-5|TRBV6-1|.|.
TGTGCCAGCAGCTCCGAGCGGGCGGCGGAGACCCAGTACTTC
CASSSERAAETQYF
>TRBJ1-1|TRBV25-1|.|.
TGTGCCAGCCGTCAACAGGGGAACACTGAAGCTTTCTTT
CASRQQGNTEAFF
>TRBJ2-5|TRBV2|.|.
TGTGCCAGCAGTGATCGGGTTAGGGGAGAGACCCAGTACTTC
CASSDRVRGETQYF
>TRBJ2-1|TRBV5-5|.|.
TGTGCCAGCACCCTCGGCTCCTACAATGAGCAGTTCTTC
CASTLGSYNEQFF
>TRBJ2-2|TRBV6-5|.|.
TGTGCCAGTCGGAGGGCAACGAACACCGGGGAGCTGTTTTTT
CASRRATNTGELFF
>TRBJ2-1|TRBV5-1|.|.
TGCGCCAGCAGCTTCCTATCCGGGGGGCTGATGGCTAGGGATGAGCAGTTCTTC
CASSFLSGGLMARDEQFF
>TRBJ2-2|TRBV23-1|.|.
TGCGCCAGCAGTCAAGTCAGGGGAAACACCGGGGAGCTGTTTTTT
CASSQVRGNTGELFF
>TRBJ1-1|TRBV7-6|.|.
TGTGCCAGCAGCTTAGTGGGCAGCTCAAACACTGAAGCTTTCTTT
CASSLVGSSNTEAFF
>TRBJ2-5|TRBV7-2|TRBD2|.
TGTGCCAGCAGCTCGATAGCGGGGGGGCAAGAGACCCAGTACTTC
CASSSIAGGQETQYF
>TRBJ2-4|TRBV27|.|.
TGTGCCAGCAGTATGACGGTTTTCGGCGGGGCCAAAAACATTCAGTACTTC
CASSMTVFGGAKNIQYF
>TRBJ1-1|TRBV28|.|.
TGTGCCAGCCGGGACTTTGTACCGAACACTGAAGCTTTCTTT
CASRDFVPNTEAFF
>TRBJ1-1|TRBV4-3|TRBD1|.
TGCGCCAGCAGCCAGGGGGGACAGGGTATGACTGAAGCTTTCTTT
CASSQGGQGMTEAFF
>TRBJ2-5|TRBV7-9|TRBD2|.
TGTGCCAGCAGCAAAGGGACTAGCGGGGATGAGACCCAGTACTTC
CASSKGTSGDETQYF
>TRBJ2-1|TRBV18|TRBD2|.
TGTGCCAGCTCCCAACTAGAGCGGGGGGTCGGGCAGTTCTTC
CASSQLERGVGQFF
>TRBJ1-1|TRBV28|TRBD1|.
TGTGCCAGCAGTTTAGGACTCCAGGGGGCGAAAGCTTTCTTT
CASSLGLQGAKAFF
>TRBJ1-1|TRBV7-8|.|.
TGTGCCAGCAGCCCCCCGGTCCGGAACACTGAAGCTTTCTTT
CASSPPVRNTEAFF
>TRBJ2-7|TRBV28|TRBD2|.
TGTGCCAGCAGTTTGGGGGGACTAGCACCGACCGAGCAGTACTTC
CASSLGGLAPTEQYF
>TRBJ2-1|TRBV9|TRBD1|.
TGTGCCAGCAGCGTAGACAGGGGGCTTTACAATGAGCAGTTCTTC
CASSVDRGLYNEQFF
>TRBJ2-5|TRBV9|TRBD2|.
TGTGCCAGCAGCACCTTGGCGGGGGGTAGGGAGACCCAGTACTTC
CASSTLAGGRETQYF
>TRBJ1-3|TRBV4-3|TRBD1|.
TGCGCCAGCAGCCATGTACCCGGACAGGCCGGCTCTGGAAACACCATATATTTT
CASSHVPGQAGSGNTIYF
>TRBJ1-2|TRBV12-5|TRBD1|few
TGTGCTAGTGGTTTGGAAACAGGGGGGCCCACCTTC
CASGLETGGPTF
>TRBJ2-1|TRBV29-1|TRBD2|.
TGCAGCGTTGTACGCGGGGGGGCGAATGAGCAGTTCTTC
CSVVRGGANEQFF
>TRBJ1-1|TRBV5-6|TRBD1|.
TGTGCCAGCAGCTTGGGTACCGGGACAGGGAGCGGCAGAGCTTTCTTT
CASSLGTGTGSGRAFF
>TRBJ1-2|TRBV9|TRBD1|.
TGTGCCAGCAGCCGGCAAGGAGGGACAGGGATCGGCTACACCTTC
CASSRQGGTGIGYTF
>TRBJ1-1|TRBV9|.|once
TGTGCCAGCAGCGAACTCCTCAGGGGAACTGAAGCTTTCTTT
CASSELLRGTEAFF
>TRBJ2-7|TRBV6-4|.|.
TGTGCCAGCAGGGCGGACAGCTCCTACGAGCAGTACTTC
CASRADSSYEQYF
>TRBJ2-7|TRBV7-9|.|.
TGTGCCAGCAGCCCGGACAGCTACTCCTACGAGCAGTACTTC
CASSPDSYSYEQYF
>TRBJ2-7|TRBV9|.|.
TGTGCCAGCAGCAGAAGGGAGTTCCCCTACGAGCAGTACTTC
CASSRREFPYEQYF
>TRBJ1-5|TRBV15|TRBD1|.
TGTGCCACCAGCAGAGATCTCAGTTATACAGGGGGCAATAATCAGCCCCAGCATTTT
CATSRDLSYTGGNNQPQHF
>TRBJ1-1|TRBV29-1|TRBD1|.
TGCAGCGTTGGGACAGGGATGGGCACTGAAGCTTTCTTT
CSVGTGMGTEAFF